The table lists the clone carrying this T cell receptor beta chain with a few counts. The antigen is unknown. The CDR3 spans 14 residues. Germline CDR1 is SGHVS and CDR2 is FQNEAQ. V was shortened by 5 bases and J by 4 bases, with 13 bases between the two germline ends. This sample is part of a study of T cell repertoires in cytomegalovirus infection. Study-level information: Both recently identified HLA-C-restricted and well-studied HLA-B-restricted CMV epitopes were used in the study. Public TCR beta signature analysis indicated the presence of both CMV infection and matching HLA type.

TCRdb analysed the reads with MiXCR anew, one entry per CDR3 protein. The table records a few hundred thousand distinct CDR3 sequences, 35% to 50% of them present only once. This chain links TRBV7-8 with TRBJ2-3; possible D gene TRBD1, 6 bases. The sequence was obtained from a human donor in good health (CMV status not recorded). Some clones in this sample may be carry-over from other donors' samples. The source was cultured PBMCs, collected from culture after CMV antigen stimulation. The CDR3 bases are TGTGCCAGCAGCGTAACAGGGTTTGCAGATACGCAGTATTTT. Translation: CASSVTGFADTQYF.